The next 9 T cell receptor beta chains were all read from a single sample in a study of somatic mutations in cytotoxic T cells in rheumatoid arthritis. TCRdb's table, derived via immunoSEQ multiplex PCR, lists solely in-frame clones and lacks some. The sample carries roughly 6,400 clones, under 75% recorded once. Sequences were obtained from CD8+ T cells sorted from blood. The receptors stem from a woman between 50 and 59 years old in good health.

V gene TRBV19 combines with J gene TRBJ2-2; 8 bases fit TRBD2. This CDR3 spans 17 amino acids. Trimming at V came to 7 bases and at J to 3 bases, leaving 13 bases not matched to a gene. Looked up from germline, CDR1 is LNHDA and CDR2 is SQIVND (reference sequence). CDR3 sequence: CASNRDGGALDTGELFF. DNA for the CDR3: TGTGCCAGTAATCGGGACGGGGGGGCCTTGGACACCGGGGAGCTGTTTTTT.

The chain is built from TRBV29-1 and TRBJ2-2, with 8 bases that match TRBD1. CDR3 length: 15 amino acids. Germline V gene lookup returns CDR1 SQVTM and CDR2 ANQGSEA. V shed 6 bases and J 7 bases; nucleotides not matched to a gene: 13. The CDR3 protein is CSVEPGQDAGGELFF. The CDR3 DNA is TGCAGCGTCGAACCGGGACAGGATGCGGGCGGGGAGCTGTTTTTT.

The V call is TRBV5-5, the J call TRBJ1-6; 7 bases match TRBD1. Germline V gives CDR1 SGHKS, CDR2 YYEKEE (reference sequence). Germline trimming cut 1 base from V and 10 bases from J; bases unmatched to any gene: 11. The length of the CDR3 is 16 residues. The DNA for the CDR3 is TGTGCCAGCAGCTTGACTCCTGACAGGGTCAGGTCACCCCTCCACTTT. Translation gives CASSLTPDRVRSPLHF.

The chain uses TRBV4-2 and TRBJ2-3, with TRBD1 matching over 11 bases. The CDR3 runs 16 residues. Per germline, CDR1 LGHNA and CDR2 YNFKEQ. V was clipped by 0 bases and J by 4 bases; unmatched bases: 3. This chain's CDR3 is CASSQDRGQGADTQYF. In DNA form, the CDR3 reads TGTGCCAGCAGCCAAGATAGGGGACAGGGGGCAGATACGCAGTATTTT.

This rearrangement joins TRBV7-6 to TRBJ2-7, with 7 bases that match TRBD1. This CDR3 has 13 residues. CDR1 is SGHVS, CDR2 FNYEAQ, per germline. V shed 2 bases and J 5 bases; nucleotides not matched to a gene: 3. Written as DNA, the CDR3 is TGTGCCAGCAGCTTACGAGGGGGCGACGAGCAGTACTTC. It specifies CASSLRGGDEQYF.

V gene TRBV13 combines with J gene TRBJ1-2, with D tentatively TRBD1 (5 bases). The CDR3 runs to 15 residues. Germline V gives CDR1 PRHDT, CDR2 FYEKMQ (reference sequence). V lost 0 bases and J 8 bases, leaving 16 bases between the germline ends. The chain's CDR3 is CASSLGQGIRDGYTF. The CDR3 DNA reads TGTGCCAGCAGCTTAGGGCAGGGAATAAGAGACGGCTACACCTTC.

This clone occurred a few times. V usage is TRBV14 and J usage is TRBJ2-7, with 10 bases lining up with TRBD2. Germline assignment: CDR1 SGHDN and CDR2 FVKESK. V lost 7 bases, J lost 1 base, and 1 base stayed unmatched. The CDR3 spans 13 residues. The chain's CDR3 is CASKLAGSYEQYF. The CDR3 nucleotides are TGTGCCAGCAAACTAGCGGGATCCTACGAGCAGTACTTC.

This chain uses TRBV9 with TRBJ2-5, with 16 nucleotides matching TRBD2. V lost 3 bases, J lost 1 base, and 6 bases stayed unmatched. This CDR3 is built from 18 residues. The V gene's germline CDR1 is SGDLS and CDR2 YYNGEE. CDR3 coding DNA: TGTGCCAGCAGCGGGGGACTAGCGGGGGGGAGAGTCCAAGAGACCCAGTACTTC. Its translation: CASSGGLAGGRVQETQYF.

This rearrangement joins TRBV6-1 to TRBJ2-1; tentative D call: TRBD2 (6 bases). The V end lost 6 bases, the J end lost 10 bases, and 16 bases lay between the germline ends. Germline CDR1 and CDR2: MNHNS and SASEGT. The CDR3 length is 13 residues. The CDR3 nucleotides are TGTGCCAGCAGGGCATCCGGGAGCCCGGAGCAGTTCTTC. The encoded protein is CASRASGSPEQFF.